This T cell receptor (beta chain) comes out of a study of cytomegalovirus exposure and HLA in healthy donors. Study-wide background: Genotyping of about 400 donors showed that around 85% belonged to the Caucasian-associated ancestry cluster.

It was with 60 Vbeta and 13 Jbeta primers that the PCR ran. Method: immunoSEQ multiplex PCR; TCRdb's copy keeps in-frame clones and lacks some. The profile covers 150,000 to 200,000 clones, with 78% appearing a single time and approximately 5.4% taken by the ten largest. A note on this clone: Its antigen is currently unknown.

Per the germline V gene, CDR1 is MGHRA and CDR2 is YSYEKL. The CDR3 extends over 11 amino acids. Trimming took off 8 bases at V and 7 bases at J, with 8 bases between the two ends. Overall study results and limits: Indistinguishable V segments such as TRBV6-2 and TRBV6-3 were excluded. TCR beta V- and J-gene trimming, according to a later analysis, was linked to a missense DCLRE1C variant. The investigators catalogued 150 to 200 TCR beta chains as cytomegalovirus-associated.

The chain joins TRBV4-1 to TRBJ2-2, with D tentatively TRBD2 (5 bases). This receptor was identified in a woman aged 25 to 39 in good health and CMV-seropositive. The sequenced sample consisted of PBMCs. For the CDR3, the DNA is TGCGCCAGCGCGAGCGGCGGGGAGCTGTTTTTT. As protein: CASASGGELFF.